The 26 T cell receptor beta chains below come from one sample, sequenced in a study of shared clonotypes between healthy human individuals. This table comes from immunoSEQ multiplex PCR, and its TCRdb copy is limited to in-frame clones, with some not included. There are millions of clones in the sample; 80% to 95% occur only once, and about 0.41% lies in the top ten. The source material was naive CD4+ T cells from PBMCs. Subset meaning: CD45RA+ positively selected. The receptors were gathered from a young man in good health. Some clones in this sample may be carry-over from other donors' samples.

This sequence joins TRBV4-1 and TRBJ2-7; 7 positions match TRBD1. The germline CDR1 and CDR2 sequences are MGHRA and YSYEKL. Trimming took 2 bases from V and 6 from J; bases not matched to a gene: 7. The CDR3 spans 14 residues. CDR3 DNA: TGCGCCAGCAGCCAACCGGGACAGCGCCGCGAGCAGTACTTC. Its translation is CASSQPGQRREQYF.

V is TRBV7-9 and J is TRBJ2-6, with 10 bases lining up with TRBD1. This CDR3 region has 17 residues. Germline V gives CDR1 SEHNR, CDR2 FQNEAQ (reference sequence). With 4 bases clipped from V and 4 bases from J, the junction kept 7 bases outside the gene matches. The CDR3 DNA is TGTGCCAGCAGCTCGGACAGGGGGTTAGCAGGGGCCAACGTCCTGACTTTC. It translates to CASSSDRGLAGANVLTF. Supplemented by reference TRBV7-9 and TRBJ2-6, the full variable domain reads DTGVSQNPRHKITKRGQNVTFRCDPISEHNRLYWYRQTLGQGPEFLTYFQNEAQLEKSRLLSDRFSAERPKGSFSTLEIQRTEQGDSAMYLCASSSDRGLAGANVLTFGAGSRLTVL.

The chain carries TRBV28 and TRBJ1-1; 10 nucleotides align to TRBD1. The germline V gene has CDR1 MDHEN and CDR2 SYDVKM. CDR3 length: 16 residues. J lost 4 bases, V lost 5 bases, and 10 bases had no gene match. This CDR3 reads CASSLPLGQGGTEAFF. DNA for the CDR3: TGTGCCAGCAGTCTCCCTCTCGGACAGGGGGGCACTGAAGCTTTCTTT.

Worth noting for this clone: The same CDR3 also results from other DNA sequences found in this sample. The genes are TRBV28 and TRBJ1-1; D remains unclear. Trimming removed 2 bases from V and 0 bases from J, with 4 bases in between. Germline V lookup: CDR1 MDHEN, CDR2 SYDVKM. This CDR3 is built from 13 residues. CDR3 coding DNA: TGTGCCAGCAGTTTACAGGTGAACACTGAAGCTTTCTTT. This gives the protein CASSLQVNTEAFF.

V and J are TRBV11-1 and TRBJ1-2, with D hard to call. The CDR3 extends over 14 amino acids. Trimming cost V 5 bases and J 5 bases, with 15 bases left between them. Germline V gene lookup returns CDR1 SGHAT and CDR2 FQDESV (reference sequence). CDR3 region: CASSSRGSTYGYTF. The CDR3 DNA is TGTGCCAGCAGCAGTAGAGGGAGTACATATGGCTACACCTTC.

This chain uses TRBV18 with TRBJ1-5; tentatively, D is TRBD1 (5 bases). Per germline, CDR1 KGHSH and CDR2 LQKENI. V was pared by 5 bases and J by 4 bases, with 15 bases between. The CDR3 runs to 15 residues. The CDR3, as DNA: TGTGCCAGCTCAGGTTCAGGGATGGGGAATCAGCCCCAGCATTTT. Protein: CASSGSGMGNQPQHF.

The chain couples TRBV30 to TRBJ2-5; 7 bases align to TRBD2. The J call may be faulty, since TRBJ2-7 better matches the DNA end. This CDR3 spans 14 amino acids. CDR1 and CDR2 (germline): GTSNPN, SVGIG (reference sequence). The DNA of the CDR3 is TGTGCCTCGGATGGGAGGGCTAGCCTCTACGAGCAGTACTTC. Its protein is CASDGRASLYEQYF.

V gene TRBV27 combines with J gene TRBJ1-2, with TRBD1 matching 7 bases. The V gene's germline CDR1 is MNHEY and CDR2 SMNVEV (reference sequence). J was trimmed by 9 bases and V by 4 bases; bases with no gene match: 17. The CDR3 has 16 residues. The CDR3 loop reads CASSSSPDRSYGSYTF. In nucleotides, the CDR3 is TGTGCCAGCAGTTCTTCCCCGGACAGGTCGTATGGTAGCTACACCTTC.

This clone has only one observation. This chain uses TRBV28 with TRBJ2-3, with TRBD2 matching 11 bases. There are 16 residues in the CDR3. Germline values: CDR1 MDHEN, CDR2 SYDVKM. With V trimmed by 4 bases and J by 0 bases, 3 bases remained unmatched. CDR3 in DNA: TGTGCCAGCAGTTCCAGGACTAGCGGGAGCACAGATACGCAGTATTTT. Its translation is CASSSRTSGSTDTQYF.

The chain has TRBV6-1 and TRBJ2-5; 7 nucleotides match TRBD2. With 1 base clipped from V and 3 bases from J, the junction kept 8 bases outside the gene matches. Per the germline V gene, CDR1 is MNHNS and CDR2 is SASEGT. This CDR3 spans 16 amino acids. The DNA of the CDR3 is TGTGCCAGCAGTGAAGATGGGAGGGCTAGGGAAGAGACCCAGTACTTC. Protein sequence: CASSEDGRAREETQYF.

The V call is TRBV28, the J call TRBJ1-2; D is unclear. The CDR3 is made up of 13 amino acids. V lost 2 bases and J 4 bases, leaving 8 bases between the germline ends. Germline V gene lookup returns CDR1 MDHEN and CDR2 SYDVKM. CDR3 coding DNA: TGTGCCAGCAGTTTAAGGGAGGCCTATGGCTACACCTTC. Its protein is CASSLREAYGYTF.

The rearrangement joins TRBV13 to TRBJ2-2; D may be TRBD1 (5 bases). The germline V and J ends were trimmed by 6 bases and 4 bases, with 18 bases remaining between them. Per germline, CDR1 PRHDT and CDR2 FYEKMQ (reference sequence). The length of the CDR3 is 16 residues. As DNA, the CDR3 is TGTGCCAGCAGTCAACGGGCCCCCCAGGGCACCGGGGAGCTGTTTTTT. Amino acid sequence: CASSQRAPQGTGELFF.

CDR3 protein: CASRPTWTGLDKNIQYF. As DNA, the CDR3 is TGCGCCAGCAGACCGACATGGACAGGGCTGGACAAAAACATTCAGTACTTC. V and J are TRBV4-1 and TRBJ2-4; 8 nucleotides align to TRBD1. CDR3 length: 17 amino acids. Trimming at V came to 6 bases and at J to 3 bases, leaving 13 bases not matched to a gene. Germline V gives CDR1 MGHRA, CDR2 YSYEKL.

The CDR3 DNA sequence: TGCGCCAGCAGCCAACCCCGTTGGGTAGCGGGAGGGTACAATGAGCAGTTCTTC. This encodes CASSQPRWVAGGYNEQFF. The chain couples TRBV4-1 to TRBJ2-1; TRBD2 matches 11 bases. From germline, CDR1 is MGHRA and CDR2 YSYEKL. The CDR3 extends over 18 amino acids. V dropped 2 bases and J dropped 4; count of bases not matched to a gene: 10.

The CDR3 is CASSLWPARENEKLFF. CDR3 nucleotide sequence: TGCGCCAGCAGCTTATGGCCGGCCAGGGAAAATGAAAAACTGTTTTTT. The rearrangement links TRBV4-3 to TRBJ1-4; a weak D match, TRBD1 (5 bases). Germline loops: CDR1 LGHNA, CDR2 YSLEER. The CDR3 is 16 amino acids. V was trimmed by 5 bases and J by 5 bases, leaving 18 bases between them.

This clone appeared once. The chain is built from TRBV19 and TRBJ1-5, with TRBD1 matching 11 bases. Germline CDR1 and CDR2: LNHDA and SQIVND (reference sequence). Trimming took 9 bases from V and 9 from J; bases not matched to a gene: 13. The CDR3 is made up of 15 amino acids. Here the CDR3 DNA reads TGTGCCAGCACAGTCCGGACAGGGGGCGCGGGGCCCCAGCATTTT. Amino acids: CASTVRTGGAGPQHF.

The genes are TRBV9 and TRBJ2-2; either TRBD1 or TRBD2 may fit D (6 bases each). From germline, CDR1 is SGDLS and CDR2 YYNGEE. V dropped 0 bases and J dropped 2 bases, with 11 bases sitting between them. The CDR3 covers 16 residues. As DNA, the CDR3 is TGTGCCAGCAGCGTAGCGGGGGCGCAAAACACCGGGGAGCTGTTTTTT. As protein: CASSVAGAQNTGELFF. Full variable domain (outside the CDR3, taken from reference TRBV9 and TRBJ2-2): DSGVTQTPKHLITATGQRVTLRCSPRSGDLSVYWYQQSLDQGLQFLIQYYNGEERAKGNILERFSAQQFPDLHSELNLSSLELGDSALYFCASSVAGAQNTGELFFGEGSRLTVL.

The chain employs TRBV9 and TRBJ2-5; D call uncertain. V gave up 4 bases and J gave up 5 bases, with 15 bases separating them. Germline V CDR1 and CDR2: SGDLS, YYNGEE. The CDR3 consists of 14 residues. The CDR3 DNA reads as TGTGCCAGCAGCTTGACGGCCTCGGGCGAGACCCAGTACTTC. It encodes CASSLTASGETQYF.

CDR3 nucleotides: TGTGCCAGCAGTTTGGGGCCCGGGACAGGGGGCGTTACGTCCCTTTTCACCTTC. This gives the protein CASSLGPGTGGVTSLFTF. V usage is TRBV28 and J usage is TRBJ1-2, with 12 nucleotides matching TRBD1. V was pared by 3 bases and J by 13 bases, with 21 bases of the junction left unmatched. This CDR3 has 18 residues. Germline loops: CDR1 MDHEN, CDR2 SYDVKM.

The CDR3 loop reads CASSLYSYNEQFF. CDR3 coding DNA: TGTGCCAGCAGCTTGTACAGCTACAATGAGCAGTTCTTC. The chain carries TRBV7-6 and TRBJ2-1, with D uncertain. This CDR3 region has 13 residues. V was trimmed by 3 bases and J by 3 bases, leaving 6 bases between them. Germline V lookup: CDR1 SGHVS, CDR2 FNYEAQ.

This chain connects TRBV4-2 to TRBJ2-2; D is possibly TRBD1 or TRBD2 (5 bases each). The CDR3 sequence is 17 residues long. The germline CDR1 and CDR2 sequences are LGHNA and YNFKEQ. V was clipped by 1 base and J by 6 bases, with 18 bases between them. CDR3 in DNA: TGTGCCAGCAGCCAAGTTCACGTGGGGGAGAGCTCCGGGGAGCTGTTTTTT. Protein product: CASSQVHVGESSGELFF.

This rearrangement joins TRBV18 to TRBJ2-7; possibly TRBD1 or TRBD2 for D (5 bases each). The CDR3 consists of 15 residues. Germline V gene lookup returns CDR1 KGHSH and CDR2 LQKENI. Trimming pared 3 bases from V and 5 bases from J, leaving 17 bases between. The CDR3 here is CASSPHPGTRNEQYF. CDR3 in DNA: TGTGCCAGCTCACCGCATCCGGGGACGAGGAACGAGCAGTACTTC. The full variable domain, its missing parts supplied by reference TRBV18 and TRBJ2-7, is NAGVMQNPRHLVRRRGQEARLRCSPMKGHSHVYWYRQLPEEGLKFMVYLQKENIIDESGMPKERFSAEFPKEGPSILRIQQVVRGDSAAYFCASSPHPGTRNEQYFGPGTRLTVT.

This clone was counted a single time. The chain recombines TRBV7-9 with TRBJ2-7, with 10 bases that match TRBD2. Germline V gives CDR1 SEHNR, CDR2 FQNEAQ (reference sequence). This CDR3 comprises 15 residues. The ends lost 4 bases at V and 0 bases at J; junction bases unmatched: 3. CDR3 amino acids: CASSSWTSGSYEQYF. As DNA, the CDR3 is TGTGCCAGCAGCTCGTGGACTAGCGGCTCCTACGAGCAGTACTTC.

The gene calls are TRBV28 and TRBJ2-1; D remains unclear. Deletions cut 5 bases from V and 8 bases from J, with 16 bases between. CDR1 is MDHEN, CDR2 SYDVKM, per germline. The CDR3 covers 14 residues. For the CDR3, the DNA is TGTGCCAGCAGTGAGCTAGGAGTTTTAGATGAGCAGTTCTTC. Translating gives CASSELGVLDEQFF.

The chain joins TRBV6-1 to TRBJ1-5; 7 bases are a match to TRBD1. Germline V lookup: CDR1 MNHNS, CDR2 SASEGT. V lost 3 bases, J lost 7 bases, and 9 bases stayed unmatched. This CDR3 spans 15 amino acids. The CDR3 DNA follows: TGTGCCAGCAGTGAGGTGACAGGGAACATCCAGCCCCAGCATTTT. Residues: CASSEVTGNIQPQHF.

V is TRBV6-1 and J is TRBJ2-5; 8 bases map to TRBD1. Trimming at V came to 0 bases and at J to 3 bases, leaving 9 bases not matched to a gene. The germline V gene encodes CDR1 MNHNS and CDR2 SASEGT. This CDR3 spans 17 amino acids. CDR3 region: CASSEAWTGYGEETQYF. Here the CDR3 DNA reads TGTGCCAGCAGTGAAGCGTGGACAGGGTACGGGGAAGAGACCCAGTACTTC.